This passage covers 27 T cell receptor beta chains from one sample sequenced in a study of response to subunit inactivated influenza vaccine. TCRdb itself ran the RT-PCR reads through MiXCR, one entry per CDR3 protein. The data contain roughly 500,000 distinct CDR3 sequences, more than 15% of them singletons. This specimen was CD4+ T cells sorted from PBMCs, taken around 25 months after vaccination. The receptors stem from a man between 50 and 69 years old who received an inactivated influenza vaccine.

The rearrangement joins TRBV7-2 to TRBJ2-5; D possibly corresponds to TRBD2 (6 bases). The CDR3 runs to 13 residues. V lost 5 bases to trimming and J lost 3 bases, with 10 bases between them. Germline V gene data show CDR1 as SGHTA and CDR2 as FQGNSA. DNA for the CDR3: TGTGCCAGCAGCCTCTGGACTAAAGAGACCCAGTACTTC. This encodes CASSLWTKETQYF.

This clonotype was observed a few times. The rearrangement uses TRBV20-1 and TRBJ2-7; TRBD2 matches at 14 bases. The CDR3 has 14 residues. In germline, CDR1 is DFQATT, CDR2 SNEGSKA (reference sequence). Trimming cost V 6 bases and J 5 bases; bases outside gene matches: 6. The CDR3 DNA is TGCAGTGCCCCAGGACTAGCGGGAGGTGACGAGCAGTACTTC. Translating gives CSAPGLAGGDEQYF.

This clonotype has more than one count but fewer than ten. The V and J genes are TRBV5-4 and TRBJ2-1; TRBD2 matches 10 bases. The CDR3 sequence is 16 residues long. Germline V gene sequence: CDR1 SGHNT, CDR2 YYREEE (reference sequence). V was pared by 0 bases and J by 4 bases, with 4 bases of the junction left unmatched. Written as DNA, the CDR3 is TGTGCCAGCAGCTTGGGGGGGACTAGCGTTTACAATGAGCAGTTCTTC. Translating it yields CASSLGGTSVYNEQFF.

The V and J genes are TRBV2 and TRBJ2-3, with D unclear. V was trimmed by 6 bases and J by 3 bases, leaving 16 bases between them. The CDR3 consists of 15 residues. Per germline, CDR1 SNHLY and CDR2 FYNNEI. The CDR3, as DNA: TGTGCCAGCAGGGCCGCAGACAATCCTACAGATACGCAGTATTTT. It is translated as CASRAADNPTDTQYF.

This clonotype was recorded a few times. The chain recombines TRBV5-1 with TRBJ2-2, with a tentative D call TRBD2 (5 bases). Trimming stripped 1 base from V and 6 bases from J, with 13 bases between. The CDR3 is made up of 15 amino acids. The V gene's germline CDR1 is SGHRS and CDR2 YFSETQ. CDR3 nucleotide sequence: TGCGCCAGCAGCTTGCGGCTGGAGGCGGCCGGGGAGCTGTTTTTT. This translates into CASSLRLEAAGELFF.

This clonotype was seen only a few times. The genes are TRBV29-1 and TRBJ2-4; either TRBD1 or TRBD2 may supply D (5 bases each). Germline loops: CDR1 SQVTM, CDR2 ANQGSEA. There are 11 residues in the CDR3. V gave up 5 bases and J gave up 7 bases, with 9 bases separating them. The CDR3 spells CSVRDDNIQYF. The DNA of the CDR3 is TGCAGCGTTAGGGACGATAACATTCAGTACTTC.

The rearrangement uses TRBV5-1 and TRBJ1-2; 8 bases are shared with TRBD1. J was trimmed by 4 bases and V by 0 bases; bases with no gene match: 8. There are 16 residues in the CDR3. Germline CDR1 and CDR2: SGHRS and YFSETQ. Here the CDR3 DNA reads TGCGCCAGCAGCTTGGCCCGGGCAGGGGGCGCCTATGGCTACACCTTC. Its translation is CASSLARAGGAYGYTF. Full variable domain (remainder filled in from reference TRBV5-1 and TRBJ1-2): KAGVTQTPRYLIKTRGQQVTLSCSPISGHRSVSWYQQTPGQGLQFLFEYFSETQRNKGNFPGRFSGRQFSNSRSEMNVSTLELGDSALYLCASSLARAGGAYGYTFGSGTRLTVV.

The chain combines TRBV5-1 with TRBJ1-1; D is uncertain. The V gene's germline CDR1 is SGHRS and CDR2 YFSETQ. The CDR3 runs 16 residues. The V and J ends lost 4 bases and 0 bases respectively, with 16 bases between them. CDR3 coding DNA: TGCGCCAGCAGCCTCGAGACGGCTTCTATGAACACTGAAGCTTTCTTT. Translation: CASSLETASMNTEAFF.

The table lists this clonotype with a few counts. The CDR3 DNA reads as TGCAGTGCTAGAGACCCTCGGGACATAGGCAATCAGCCCCAGCATTTT. This translates into CSARDPRDIGNQPQHF. This sequence joins TRBV20-1 and TRBJ1-5; D possibly corresponds to TRBD1 (6 bases). CDR1 is DFQATT, CDR2 SNEGSKA, per germline (reference sequence). V lost 0 bases and J lost 2, with 14 bases in between. This CDR3 is 16 amino acids long.

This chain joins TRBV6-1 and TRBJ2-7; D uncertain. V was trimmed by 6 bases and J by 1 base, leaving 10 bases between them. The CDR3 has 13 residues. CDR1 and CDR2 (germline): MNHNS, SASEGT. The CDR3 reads CASSQSASYEQYF. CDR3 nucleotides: TGTGCCAGCAGCCAAAGTGCTTCCTACGAGCAGTACTTC.

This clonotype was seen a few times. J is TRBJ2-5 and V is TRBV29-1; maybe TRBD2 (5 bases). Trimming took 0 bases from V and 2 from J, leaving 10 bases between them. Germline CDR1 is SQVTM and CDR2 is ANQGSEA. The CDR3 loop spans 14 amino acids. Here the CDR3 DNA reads TGCAGCGTTGAAGAAGGAGGCGGACAAGAGACCCAGTACTTC. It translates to CSVEEGGGQETQYF.

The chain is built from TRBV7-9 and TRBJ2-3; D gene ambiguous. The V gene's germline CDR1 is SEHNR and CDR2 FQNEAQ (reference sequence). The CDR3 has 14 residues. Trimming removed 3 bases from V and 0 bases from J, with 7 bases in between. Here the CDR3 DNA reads TGTGCCAGCAGCTTCACTGGAAGCACAGATACGCAGTATTTT. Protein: CASSFTGSTDTQYF.

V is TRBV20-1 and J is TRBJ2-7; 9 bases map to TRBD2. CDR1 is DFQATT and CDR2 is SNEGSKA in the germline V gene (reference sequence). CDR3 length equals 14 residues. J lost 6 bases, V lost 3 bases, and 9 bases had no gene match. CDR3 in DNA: TGCAGTGCTAGTCGGCTAGCGGGGCGCGTCGAGCAGTACTTC. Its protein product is CSASRLAGRVEQYF.

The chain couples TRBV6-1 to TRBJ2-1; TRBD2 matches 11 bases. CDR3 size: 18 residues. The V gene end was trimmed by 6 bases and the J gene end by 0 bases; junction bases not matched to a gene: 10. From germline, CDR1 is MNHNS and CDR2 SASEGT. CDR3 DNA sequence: TGTGCCAGCAGCCCAATGACTAGCGGGGCGAGCTCCTACAATGAGCAGTTCTTC. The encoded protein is CASSPMTSGASSYNEQFF.

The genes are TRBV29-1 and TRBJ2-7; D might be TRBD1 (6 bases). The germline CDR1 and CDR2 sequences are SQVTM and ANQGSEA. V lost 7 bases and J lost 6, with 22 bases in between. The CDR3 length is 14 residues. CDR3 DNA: TGCAGCGCTAGAATGCCCACAGGGTCGGTCGAGCAGTACTTC. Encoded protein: CSARMPTGSVEQYF.

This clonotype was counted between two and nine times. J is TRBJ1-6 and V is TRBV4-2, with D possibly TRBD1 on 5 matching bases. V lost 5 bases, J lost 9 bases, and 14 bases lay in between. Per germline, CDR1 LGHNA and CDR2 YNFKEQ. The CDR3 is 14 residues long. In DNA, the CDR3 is TGTGCCAGCAGCACCGACAGCAAGGGTTCACCCCTCCACTTT. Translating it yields CASSTDSKGSPLHF.

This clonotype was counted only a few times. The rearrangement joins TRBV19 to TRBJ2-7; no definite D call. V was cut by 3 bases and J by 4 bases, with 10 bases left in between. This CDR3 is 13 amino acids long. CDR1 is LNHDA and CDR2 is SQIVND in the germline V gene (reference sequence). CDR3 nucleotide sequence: TGTGCCAGTAGTATCGCGGCTAGTTACGAGCAGTACTTC. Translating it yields CASSIAASYEQYF.

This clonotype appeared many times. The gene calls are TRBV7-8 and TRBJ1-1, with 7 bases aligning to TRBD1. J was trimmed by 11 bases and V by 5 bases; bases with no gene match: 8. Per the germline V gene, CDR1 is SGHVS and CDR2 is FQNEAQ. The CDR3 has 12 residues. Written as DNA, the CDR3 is TGTGCCAGCAGCACAGACAGGGTGGGGGCTTTCTTT. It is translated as CASSTDRVGAFF.

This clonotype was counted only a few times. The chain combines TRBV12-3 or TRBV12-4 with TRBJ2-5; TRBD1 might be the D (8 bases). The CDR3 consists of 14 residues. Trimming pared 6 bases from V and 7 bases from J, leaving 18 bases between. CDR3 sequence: CASSITGGGGTQYF. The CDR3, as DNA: TGTGCCAGCAGCATAACAGGGGGGGGAGGGACCCAGTACTTC.

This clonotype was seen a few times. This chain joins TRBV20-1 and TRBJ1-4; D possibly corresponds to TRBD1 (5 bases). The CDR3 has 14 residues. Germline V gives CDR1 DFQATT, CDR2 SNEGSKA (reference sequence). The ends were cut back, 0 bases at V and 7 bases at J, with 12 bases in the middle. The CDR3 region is CSARDSGISEKLFF. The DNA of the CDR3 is TGCAGTGCTAGAGACTCAGGGATCAGTGAAAAACTGTTTTTT.

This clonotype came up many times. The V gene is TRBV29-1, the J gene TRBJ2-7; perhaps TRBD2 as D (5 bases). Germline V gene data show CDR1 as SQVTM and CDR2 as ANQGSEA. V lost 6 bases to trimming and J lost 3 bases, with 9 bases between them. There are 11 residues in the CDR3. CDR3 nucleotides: TGCAGCGTCCACCGGGGCTACGAGCAGTACTTC. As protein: CSVHRGYEQYF.

The CDR3 DNA reads TGTGCCAGCAGTTTAGTAAGCGGGTTCTCCTACAATGAGCAGTTCTTC. Protein sequence: CASSLVSGFSYNEQFF. This chain links TRBV12-3 or TRBV12-4 with TRBJ2-1, with D perhaps matching TRBD2 (6 bases). The CDR3 length is 16 residues. Trimming shortened V by 1 base and J by 0 bases, and 10 bases separated the two germline ends.

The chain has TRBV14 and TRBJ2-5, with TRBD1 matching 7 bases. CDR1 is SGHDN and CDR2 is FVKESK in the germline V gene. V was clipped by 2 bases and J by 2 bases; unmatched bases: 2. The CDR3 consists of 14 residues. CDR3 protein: CASSQWTGQETQYF. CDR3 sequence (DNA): TGTGCCAGCAGCCAATGGACAGGTCAAGAGACCCAGTACTTC. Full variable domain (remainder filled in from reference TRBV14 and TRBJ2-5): EAGVTQFPSHSVIEKGQTVTLRCDPISGHDNLYWYRRVMGKEIKFLLHFVKESKQDESGMPNNRFLAERTGGTYSTLKVQPAELEDSGVYFCASSQWTGQETQYFGPGTRLLVL.

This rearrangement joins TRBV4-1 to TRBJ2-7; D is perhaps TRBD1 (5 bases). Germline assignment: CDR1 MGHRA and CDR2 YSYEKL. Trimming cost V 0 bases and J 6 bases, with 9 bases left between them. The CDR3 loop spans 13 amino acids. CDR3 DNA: TGCGCCAGCAGCCAAGAGCAGGGTCGCGAGCAGTACTTC. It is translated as CASSQEQGREQYF.

The DNA for the CDR3 is TGTGCCAGCAGCTTAGCGATAAGGGAGCTGTTTTTT. It specifies CASSLAIRELFF. This chain links TRBV7-2 with TRBJ2-2; D is uncertain. Germline V gene data show CDR1 as SGHTA and CDR2 as FQGNSA. The V gene lost 0 bases and the J gene lost 9 bases, with 5 bases spanning the gap. The CDR3 loop spans 12 amino acids.

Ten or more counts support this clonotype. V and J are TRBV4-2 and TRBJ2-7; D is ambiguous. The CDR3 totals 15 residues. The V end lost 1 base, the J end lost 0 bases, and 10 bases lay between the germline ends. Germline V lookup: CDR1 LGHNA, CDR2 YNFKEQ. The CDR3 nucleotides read TGTGCCAGCAGCCAAGCCATGGGTATCTCCTACGAGCAGTACTTC. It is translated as CASSQAMGISYEQYF.

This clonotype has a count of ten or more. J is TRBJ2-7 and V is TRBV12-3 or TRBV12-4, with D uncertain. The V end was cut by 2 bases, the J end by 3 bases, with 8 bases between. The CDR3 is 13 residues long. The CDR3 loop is CASSLRRLYEQYF. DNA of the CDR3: TGTGCCAGCAGTTTAAGACGCCTCTACGAGCAGTACTTC.